Shown below are 24 T cell receptor beta chains from a single sample sequenced in a study of Graves' ophthalmopathy and Graves' hyperthyroidism. Beta-chain TCR CDR3 regions were amplified from RNA transcripts. Amplification began with first-round RT-PCR using HTBI primers, then second-round multiplex PCR was performed. TCRdb redid the calling of the multiplex PCR reads with MiXCR, one entry per CDR3 protein. The table has approximately 330,000 distinct CDR3 sequences, 15% to 20% seen once. Sequencing was done on a sample of peripheral blood. The source is an adult man with Graves' ophthalmopathy.

The sample holds many counts of this clonotype. Possible read error: a much larger clone is one base away. V is TRBV28 and J is TRBJ1-1, with unresolved D. V was clipped by 2 bases and J by 6 bases, with 4 bases between them. The V gene's germline CDR1 is MDHEN and CDR2 SYDVKM. The CDR3 sequence is 11 residues long. The CDR3 sequence: CASSLTAEAFF. CDR3 in DNA: TGTGCCAGCAGTTTAACAGCTGAAGCTTTCTTT.

This clonotype has ten or more counts. V gene TRBV19 combines with J gene TRBJ1-3; D not certain. The CDR3 extends over 15 amino acids. Germline CDR1 LNHDA, CDR2 SQIVND (reference sequence). V was shortened by 5 bases and J by 0 bases, with 11 bases between the two germline ends. Written as DNA, the CDR3 is TGTGCCAGTAGTTCCACGGCCCGCTCTGGAAACACCATATATTTT. Its translation: CASSSTARSGNTIYF.

This clonotype was seen at least ten times. Given a much more abundant clone one base away, this may be a read error. V is TRBV6-9 and J is TRBJ2-5; D is uncertain. This CDR3 contains 13 residues. CDR1 is MNHGY and CDR2 is SVAAGI in the germline V gene. V lost 2 bases, J lost 4 bases, and 8 bases lay in between. The CDR3 reads CASSYRARETQYF. For the CDR3, the DNA is TGTGCCAGCAGTTATAGGGCCCGAGAGACCCAGTACTTC.

The V call is TRBV27, the J call TRBJ1-5, with TRBD1 matching over 9 bases. CDR3 length: 15 residues. Germline loops: CDR1 MNHEY, CDR2 SMNVEV (reference sequence). V was clipped by 5 bases and J by 2 bases; unmatched bases: 4. The CDR3 reads CASSRYRGRNQPQHF. CDR3 in DNA: TGTGCCAGCAGTAGATACAGGGGGCGCAATCAGCCCCAGCATTTT.

This clonotype was detected only a few times. This sequence joins TRBV11-2 and TRBJ2-7; 7 nucleotides match TRBD2. J lost 0 bases, V lost 5 bases, and 7 bases had no gene match. Germline V gene lookup returns CDR1 SGHAT and CDR2 FQNNGV. This CDR3 contains 15 residues. The chain's CDR3 is CASSPSASGSYEQYF. The DNA for the CDR3 is TGTGCCAGCAGCCCCTCCGCTAGCGGCTCCTACGAGCAGTACTTC.

The chain carries TRBV11-2 and TRBJ2-7; D is perhaps TRBD1 (6 bases). The germline V gene has CDR1 SGHAT and CDR2 FQNNGV. Trimming stripped 3 bases from V and 2 bases from J, with 20 bases between. The CDR3 spans 17 residues. The CDR3 spells CASSFSVPLGTTYEQYV. The CDR3 nucleotides read TGTGCCAGCAGCTTTTCGGTTCCCCTTGGGACAACCTACGAGCAGTACGTC.

This clonotype has at least ten counts. The chain joins TRBV6-5 to TRBJ2-7, with D possibly being TRBD1 (5 bases). The CDR3 length is 16 residues. Germline values: CDR1 MNHEY, CDR2 SVGAGI. The ends were cut back, 6 bases at V and 2 bases at J, with 20 bases in the middle. DNA of the CDR3: TGTGCCAGCAGCGGCGGAGTCGCAGGGCCAACCTACGAGCAGTACTTC. Protein product: CASSGGVAGPTYEQYF.

The table lists this clonotype with many counts. The chain couples TRBV6-2 or TRBV6-3 to TRBJ1-2; TRBD1 is a possible D gene (6 bases). V was clipped by 8 bases and J by 8 bases, with 24 bases between them. CDR3 length: 15 amino acids. Germline CDR1 MNHEY, CDR2 SVGEGT. The CDR3 spells CASGDTPVMVGGYTF. The CDR3 region has the DNA TGTGCCAGCGGGGACACCCCCGTGATGGTCGGCGGCTACACCTTC.

V is TRBV6-1 and J is TRBJ1-2, with a possible D match to TRBD1 (6 bases). This CDR3 region has 12 residues. Per germline, CDR1 MNHNS and CDR2 SASEGT. V was pared by 4 bases and J by 8 bases, with 11 bases between. The CDR3 bases are TGTGCCAGCAGTGCAGTGGGGGCCGGCTACACCTTC. Translating it yields CASSAVGAGYTF.

This clonotype appeared many times. This chain connects TRBV19 to TRBJ2-2; no definite D call. Germline V gene lookup returns CDR1 LNHDA and CDR2 SQIVND (reference sequence). V shed 5 bases and J shed 3 bases, with 13 bases lying between them. This CDR3 region has 15 residues. The CDR3 DNA is TGTGCCAGTAGTCAGAGGATGCCGTACACCGGGGAGCTGTTTTTT. Amino acid sequence: CASSQRMPYTGELFF.

This clonotype was recorded many times. The gene calls are TRBV30 and TRBJ2-7, with D possibly TRBD1 on 6 matching bases. Germline V gives CDR1 GTSNPN, CDR2 SVGIG (reference sequence). The germline V and J ends were trimmed by 3 bases and 2 bases, with 17 bases remaining between them. This CDR3 contains 15 residues. The chain's CDR3 is CAWSVRGIQTYEQYF. The CDR3 region has the DNA TGTGCCTGGAGCGTAAGGGGGATCCAAACCTACGAGCAGTACTTC.

This clonotype was seen ten or more times. The chain links TRBV28 to TRBJ1-2, with D possibly being TRBD1 (6 bases). V was cut by 8 bases and J by 8 bases, with 15 bases left in between. The germline V gene encodes CDR1 MDHEN and CDR2 SYDVKM. This CDR3 comprises 12 residues. CDR3 loop: CASRPGGRGYTF. The CDR3 DNA sequence: TGTGCCAGCCGCCCGGGGGGGCGCGGCTACACCTTC.

This clonotype was detected many times. The chain employs TRBV20-1 and TRBJ1-2, with a tentative D call TRBD1 (6 bases). CDR1 is DFQATT and CDR2 is SNEGSKA in the germline V gene (reference sequence). The CDR3 spans 13 residues. Trimming left V 0 bases short and J 4 bases short, with 9 bases between. CDR3 DNA sequence: TGCAGTGCTAGAGAGACAGGCGGCTATGGCTACACCTTC. It translates to CSARETGGYGYTF.

Worth noting for this clonotype: This may stem from a read error, because a much larger clone lies one nucleotide away. The CDR3 nucleotides read TGTGCCAACACCGGGACAGACTCCACCGGGGAGCTGTTTTTT. Translation: CANTGTDSTGELFF. The genes are TRBV2 and TRBJ2-2, with 7 bases aligning to TRBD1. CDR1 is SNHLY, CDR2 FYNNEI, per germline. V shed 10 bases, J shed 4 bases, and the junction held 9 bases outside the gene matches. The CDR3 spans 14 residues.

This clonotype showed up many times. The CDR3 coding sequence is TGTGCCAGCATGAGACACAACCAAGAGACCCAGTACTTC. Translation: CASMRHNQETQYF. This chain connects TRBV12-3 or TRBV12-4 to TRBJ2-5; no reliable D call. CDR3 length equals 13 residues. Trimming removed 7 bases from V and 0 bases from J, with 9 bases in between.

This clonotype was detected many times. V is TRBV12-3 or TRBV12-4 and J is TRBJ1-3, with D possibly matching TRBD1 (5 bases). This CDR3 spans 13 amino acids. The ends were cut back, 8 bases at V and 0 bases at J, with 8 bases in the middle. The CDR3 nucleotides are TGTGCCAGCCGGGGGTTCTCTGGAAACACCATATATTTT. Translation gives CASRGFSGNTIYF.

In this sample, this clonotype turned up many times. This rearrangement joins TRBV5-1 to TRBJ2-5; the match to TRBD1 covers 7 bases. This CDR3 spans 15 amino acids. Germline V CDR1 and CDR2: SGHRS, YFSETQ. Trimming took 5 bases from V and 0 from J; bases not matched to a gene: 7. This CDR3 reads CASRTGTAYQETQYF. The CDR3 nucleotides are TGCGCCAGCAGGACCGGGACAGCGTACCAAGAGACCCAGTACTTC.

This clonotype was recorded many times. The V and J genes are TRBV5-1 and TRBJ1-1; D uncertain. Germline loops: CDR1 SGHRS, CDR2 YFSETQ. V was pared by 5 bases and J by 3 bases, with 8 bases between. CDR3 length: 12 residues. The CDR3 protein is CASSMGYTEAFF. The CDR3 DNA follows: TGCGCCAGCAGTATGGGGTACACTGAAGCTTTCTTT.

This clonotype was picked up many times. This chain uses TRBV6-2 or TRBV6-3 with TRBJ1-1, with D possibly being TRBD1 (5 bases). In germline, CDR1 is MNHEY, CDR2 SVGEGT. This CDR3 is built from 12 residues. V lost 0 bases to trimming and J lost 11 bases, with 10 bases between them. CDR3 amino acids: CASSYSDSRAFF. The CDR3 DNA reads as TGTGCCAGCAGTTACTCCGACAGTAGGGCTTTCTTT.

The sample holds many counts of this clonotype. The V call is TRBV6-1, the J call TRBJ2-5; TRBD2 might be the D (6 bases). CDR3 size: 13 residues. From germline, CDR1 is MNHNS and CDR2 SASEGT. The V end lost 6 bases, the J end lost 4 bases, and 12 bases lay between the germline ends. The CDR3 is CASSTGLPETQYF. The CDR3 bases are TGTGCCAGCAGCACCGGACTACCAGAGACCCAGTACTTC.

This clonotype was seen many times. The chain links TRBV20-1 to TRBJ1-1; 8 bases agree with TRBD1. The length of the CDR3 is 15 residues. V was clipped by 3 bases and J by 1 base; unmatched bases: 7. CDR1 is DFQATT, CDR2 SNEGSKA, per germline (reference sequence). The CDR3 sequence: CSARKDGQGNTEAFF. Here the CDR3 DNA reads TGCAGTGCTAGGAAGGATGGACAGGGGAACACTGAAGCTTTCTTT.

Ten or more counts support this clonotype. This chain joins TRBV30 and TRBJ2-2; D may match TRBD1 or TRBD2 (6 bases each). There are 15 residues in the CDR3. CDR1 GTSNPN and CDR2 SVGIG come from the germline V gene (reference sequence). Trimming stripped 2 bases from V and 4 bases from J, with 14 bases between. In nucleotides, the CDR3 is TGTGCCTGGAGTAAGGGGGGCGCGGGCACCGGGGAGCTGTTTTTT. The encoded protein is CAWSKGGAGTGELFF.

This clonotype was seen many times. CDR3 nucleotides: TGTGCCAGCAGACGTGACAGACTCTCTGGGGCCAACGTCCTGACTTTC. Translating gives CASRRDRLSGANVLTF. The rearrangement links TRBV12-3 or TRBV12-4 to TRBJ2-6; weak D call: TRBD1 (5 bases). V shed 6 bases and J shed 0 bases, with 12 bases lying between them. This CDR3 is built from 16 residues.

This clonotype was picked up many times. The V and J genes are TRBV7-2 and TRBJ2-7; D gene uncertain. The CDR3 has 13 amino acids. Trimming pared 2 bases from V and 5 bases from J, leaving 10 bases between. In germline, CDR1 is SGHTA, CDR2 FQGNSA. In DNA, the CDR3 is TGTGCCAGCAGCTTATGGACCATCCACGAGCAGTACTTC. Protein sequence: CASSLWTIHEQYF.